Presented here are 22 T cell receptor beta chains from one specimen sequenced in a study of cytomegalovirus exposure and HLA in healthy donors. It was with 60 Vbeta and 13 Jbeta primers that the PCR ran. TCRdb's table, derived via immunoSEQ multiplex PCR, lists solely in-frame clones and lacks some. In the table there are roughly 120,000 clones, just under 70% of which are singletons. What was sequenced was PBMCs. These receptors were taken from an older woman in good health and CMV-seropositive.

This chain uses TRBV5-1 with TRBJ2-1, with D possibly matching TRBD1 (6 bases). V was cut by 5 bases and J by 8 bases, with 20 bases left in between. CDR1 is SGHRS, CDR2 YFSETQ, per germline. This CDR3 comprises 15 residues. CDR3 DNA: TGCGCCAGCAGTTCTCCAGGGGCGCGAAGGCATGAGCAGTTCTTC. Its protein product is CASSSPGARRHEQFF.

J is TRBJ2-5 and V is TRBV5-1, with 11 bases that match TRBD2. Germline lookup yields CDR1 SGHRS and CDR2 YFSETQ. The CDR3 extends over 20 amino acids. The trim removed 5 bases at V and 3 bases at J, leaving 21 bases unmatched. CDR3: CASRGSSTSGASGVEETQYF. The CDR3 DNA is TGCGCCAGCAGGGGTTCCTCGACTAGCGGGGCGTCTGGGGTGGAAGAGACCCAGTACTTC.

CDR3 sequence: CASSAGGPADYNEQFF. CDR3 bases: TGTGCCAGCAGTGCGGGGGGGCCGGCTGACTACAATGAGCAGTTCTTC. The chain recombines TRBV5-4 with TRBJ2-1; 9 bases are shared with TRBD2. Germline V gives CDR1 SGHNT, CDR2 YYREEE (reference sequence). V lost 5 bases and J lost 3; bases outside the gene matches: 9. This CDR3 comprises 16 residues.

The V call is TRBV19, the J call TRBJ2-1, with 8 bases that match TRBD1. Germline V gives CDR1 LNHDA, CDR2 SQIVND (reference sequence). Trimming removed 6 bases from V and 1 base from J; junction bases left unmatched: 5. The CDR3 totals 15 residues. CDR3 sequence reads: CASSPTGGSYNEQFF. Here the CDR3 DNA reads TGTGCCAGTAGCCCCACAGGGGGTTCCTACAATGAGCAGTTCTTC.

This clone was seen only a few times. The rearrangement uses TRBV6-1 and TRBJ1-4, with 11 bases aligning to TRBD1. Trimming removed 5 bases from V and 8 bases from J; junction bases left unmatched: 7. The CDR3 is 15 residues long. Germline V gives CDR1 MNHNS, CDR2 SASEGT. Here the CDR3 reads CASSLGGTGGEKLFF. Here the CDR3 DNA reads TGTGCCAGCAGTCTTGGGGGGACAGGGGGAGAAAAACTGTTTTTT.

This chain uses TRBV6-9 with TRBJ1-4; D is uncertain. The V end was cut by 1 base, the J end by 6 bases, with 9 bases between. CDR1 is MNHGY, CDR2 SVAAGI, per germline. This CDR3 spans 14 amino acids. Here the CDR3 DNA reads TGTGCCAGCAGTTATTGTACTTTCGATGAAAAACTGTTTTTT. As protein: CASSYCTFDEKLFF.

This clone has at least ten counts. This CDR3 is CASSPRAGAGEKLFF. Written as DNA, the CDR3 is TGTGCCAGCTCACCCCGAGCGGGGGCTGGTGAAAAACTGTTTTTT. The chain couples TRBV18 to TRBJ1-4; TRBD1 might be the D (6 bases). Germline CDR1 KGHSH, CDR2 LQKENI. This CDR3 is 15 amino acids long. The V end was cut by 3 bases, the J end by 7 bases, with 15 bases between.

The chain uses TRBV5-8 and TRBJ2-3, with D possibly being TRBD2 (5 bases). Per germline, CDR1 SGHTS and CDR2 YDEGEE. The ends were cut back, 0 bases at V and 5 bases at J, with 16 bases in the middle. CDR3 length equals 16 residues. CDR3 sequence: CASSLGPSLAGDTQYF. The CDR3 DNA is TGTGCCAGCAGCTTGGGCCCCTCGCTCGCGGGAGATACGCAGTATTTT.

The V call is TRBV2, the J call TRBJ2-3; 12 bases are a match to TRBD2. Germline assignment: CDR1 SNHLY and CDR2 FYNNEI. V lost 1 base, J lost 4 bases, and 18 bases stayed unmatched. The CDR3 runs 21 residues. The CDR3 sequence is CASSEGRLAGGPGTFADTQYF. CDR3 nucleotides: TGTGCCAGCAGTGAAGGGCGTCTAGCGGGGGGGCCAGGGACGTTCGCAGATACGCAGTATTTT.

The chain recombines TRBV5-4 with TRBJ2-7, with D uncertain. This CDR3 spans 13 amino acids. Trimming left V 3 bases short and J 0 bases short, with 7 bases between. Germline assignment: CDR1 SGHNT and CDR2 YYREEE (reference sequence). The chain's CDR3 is CASSSVPSYEQYF. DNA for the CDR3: TGTGCCAGCAGCTCGGTCCCCTCCTACGAGCAGTACTTC.

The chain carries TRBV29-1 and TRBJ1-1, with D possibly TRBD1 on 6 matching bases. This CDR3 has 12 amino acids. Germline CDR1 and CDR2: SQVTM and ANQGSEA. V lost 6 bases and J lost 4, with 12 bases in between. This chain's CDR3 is CSVIQGSTEAFF. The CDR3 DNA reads TGCAGCGTGATACAGGGTAGCACTGAAGCTTTCTTT.

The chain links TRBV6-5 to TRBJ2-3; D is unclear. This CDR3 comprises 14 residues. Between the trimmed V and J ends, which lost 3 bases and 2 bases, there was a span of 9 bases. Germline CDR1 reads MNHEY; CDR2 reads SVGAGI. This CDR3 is CASSYSVNTDTQYF. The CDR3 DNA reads TGTGCCAGCAGTTATTCGGTGAACACAGATACGCAGTATTTT.

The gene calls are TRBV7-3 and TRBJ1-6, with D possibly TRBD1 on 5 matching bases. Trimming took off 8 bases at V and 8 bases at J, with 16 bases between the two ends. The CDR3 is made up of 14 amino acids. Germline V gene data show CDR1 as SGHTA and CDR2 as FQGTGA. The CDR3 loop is CASPPGGGHSPLHF. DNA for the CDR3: TGTGCCAGCCCCCCTGGGGGGGGACATTCACCCCTCCACTTT. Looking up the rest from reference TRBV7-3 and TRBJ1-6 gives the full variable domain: GAGVSQTPSNKVTEKGKYVELRCDPISGHTALYWYRQSLGQGPEFLIYFQGTGAADDSGLPNDRFFAVRPEGSVSTLKIQRTERGDSAVYLCASPPGGGHSPLHFGNGTRLTVT.

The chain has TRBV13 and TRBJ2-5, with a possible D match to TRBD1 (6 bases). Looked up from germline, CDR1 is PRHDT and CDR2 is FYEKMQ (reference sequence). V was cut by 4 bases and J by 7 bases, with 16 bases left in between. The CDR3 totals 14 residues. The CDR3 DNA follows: TGTGCCAGCAGCTCCCAGACAGGTGCGTGGACCCAGTACTTC. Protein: CASSSQTGAWTQYF.

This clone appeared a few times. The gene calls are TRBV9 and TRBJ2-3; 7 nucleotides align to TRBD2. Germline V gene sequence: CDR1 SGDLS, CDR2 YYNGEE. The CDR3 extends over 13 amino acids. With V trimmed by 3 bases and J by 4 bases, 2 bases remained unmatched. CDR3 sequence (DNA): TGTGCCAGCAGCGCGGGGGGTGCAGATACGCAGTATTTT. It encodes CASSAGGADTQYF.

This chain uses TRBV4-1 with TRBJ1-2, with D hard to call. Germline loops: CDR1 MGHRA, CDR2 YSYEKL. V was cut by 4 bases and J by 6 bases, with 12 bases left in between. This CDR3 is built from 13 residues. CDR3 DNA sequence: TGCGCCAGCAGCCGTGTGGTTTCGGATGGCTACACCTTC. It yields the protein CASSRVVSDGYTF.

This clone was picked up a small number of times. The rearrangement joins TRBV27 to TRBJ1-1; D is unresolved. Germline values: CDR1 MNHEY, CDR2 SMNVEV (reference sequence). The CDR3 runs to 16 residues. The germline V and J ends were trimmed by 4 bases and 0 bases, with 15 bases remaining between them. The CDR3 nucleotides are TGTGCCAGCAGTTCCTTAGTGGTCAATTTGAACACTGAAGCTTTCTTT. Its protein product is CASSSLVVNLNTEAFF.

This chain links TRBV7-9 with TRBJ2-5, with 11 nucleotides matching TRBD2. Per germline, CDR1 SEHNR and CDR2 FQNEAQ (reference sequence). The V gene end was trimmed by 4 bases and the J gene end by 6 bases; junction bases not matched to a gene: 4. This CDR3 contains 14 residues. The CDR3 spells CASSSTSGVQTQYF. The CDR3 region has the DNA TGTGCCAGCAGCTCGACTAGCGGGGTACAGACCCAGTACTTC.

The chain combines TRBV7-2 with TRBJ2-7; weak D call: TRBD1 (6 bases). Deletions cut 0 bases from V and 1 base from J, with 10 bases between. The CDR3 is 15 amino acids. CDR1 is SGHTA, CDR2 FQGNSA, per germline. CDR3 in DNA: TGTGCCAGCAGCTTAGCACACGGACAGTCCTACGAGCAGTACTTC. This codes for CASSLAHGQSYEQYF.

CDR3 sequence reads: CASSVGQGNTEAFF. The CDR3 DNA is TGTGCCAGCAGTGTTGGACAGGGGAACACTGAAGCTTTCTTT. V usage is TRBV2 and J usage is TRBJ1-1; TRBD1 aligns across 8 bases. The junction had 2 bases not matched to a gene; V was cut back by 4 bases and J by 1 base. Germline V gives CDR1 SNHLY, CDR2 FYNNEI. The CDR3 spans 14 residues.

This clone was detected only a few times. The CDR3 sequence is CSVNGQGATYEQYF. In DNA, the CDR3 is TGCAGCGTCAATGGACAGGGGGCCACCTACGAGCAGTACTTC. V usage is TRBV29-1 and J usage is TRBJ2-7, with TRBD1 matching 11 bases. V trimming: 6 bases; J trimming: 2 bases; junction bases outside the gene matches: 6. The germline V gene has CDR1 SQVTM and CDR2 ANQGSEA. The CDR3 length is 14 residues.

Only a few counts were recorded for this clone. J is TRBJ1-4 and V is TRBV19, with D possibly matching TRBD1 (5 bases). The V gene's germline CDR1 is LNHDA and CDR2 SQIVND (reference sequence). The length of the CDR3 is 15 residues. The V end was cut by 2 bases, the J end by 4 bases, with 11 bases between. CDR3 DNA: TGTGCCAGTAGTATATCGGGACTGCGTAATGAAAAACTGTTTTTT. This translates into CASSISGLRNEKLFF.